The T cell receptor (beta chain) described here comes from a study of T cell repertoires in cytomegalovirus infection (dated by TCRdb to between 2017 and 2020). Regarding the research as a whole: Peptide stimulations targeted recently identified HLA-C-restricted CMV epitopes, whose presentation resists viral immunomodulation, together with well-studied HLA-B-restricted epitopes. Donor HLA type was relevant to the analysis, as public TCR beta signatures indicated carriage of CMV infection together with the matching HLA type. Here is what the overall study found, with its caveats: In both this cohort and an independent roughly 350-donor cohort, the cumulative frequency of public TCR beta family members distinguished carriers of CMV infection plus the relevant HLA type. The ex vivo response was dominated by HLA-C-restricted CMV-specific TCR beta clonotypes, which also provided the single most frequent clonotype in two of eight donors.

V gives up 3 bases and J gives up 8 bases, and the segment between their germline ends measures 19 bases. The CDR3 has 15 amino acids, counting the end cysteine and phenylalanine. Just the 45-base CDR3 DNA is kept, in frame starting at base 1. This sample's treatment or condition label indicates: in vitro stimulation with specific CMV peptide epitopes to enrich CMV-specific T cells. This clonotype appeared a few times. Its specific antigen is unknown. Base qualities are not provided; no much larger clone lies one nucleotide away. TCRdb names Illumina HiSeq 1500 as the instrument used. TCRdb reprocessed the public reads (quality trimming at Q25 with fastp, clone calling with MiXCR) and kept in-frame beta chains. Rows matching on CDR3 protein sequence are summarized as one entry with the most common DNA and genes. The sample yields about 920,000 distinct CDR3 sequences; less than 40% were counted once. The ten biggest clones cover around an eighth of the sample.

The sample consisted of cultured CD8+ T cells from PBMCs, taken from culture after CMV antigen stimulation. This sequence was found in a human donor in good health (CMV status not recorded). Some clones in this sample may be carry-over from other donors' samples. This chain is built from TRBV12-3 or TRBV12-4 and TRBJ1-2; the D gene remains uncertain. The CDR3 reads CASSLSPTSGLGYTF. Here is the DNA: TGTGCCAGCAGTTTGTCCCCGACATCTGGACTCGGCTACACCTTC.